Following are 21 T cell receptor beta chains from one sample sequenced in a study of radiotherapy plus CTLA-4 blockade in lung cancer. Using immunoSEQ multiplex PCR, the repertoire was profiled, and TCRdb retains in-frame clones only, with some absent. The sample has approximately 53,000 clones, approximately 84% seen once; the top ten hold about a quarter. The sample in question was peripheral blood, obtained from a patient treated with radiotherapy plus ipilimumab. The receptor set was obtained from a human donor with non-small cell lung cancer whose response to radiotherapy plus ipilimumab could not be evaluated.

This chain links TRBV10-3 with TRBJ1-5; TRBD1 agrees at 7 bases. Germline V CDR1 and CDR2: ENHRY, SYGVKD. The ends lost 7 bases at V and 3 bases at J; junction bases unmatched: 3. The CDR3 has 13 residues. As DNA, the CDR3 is TGTGCCATCACTGGACAGGTCAATCAGCCCCAGCATTTT. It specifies CAITGQVNQPQHF.

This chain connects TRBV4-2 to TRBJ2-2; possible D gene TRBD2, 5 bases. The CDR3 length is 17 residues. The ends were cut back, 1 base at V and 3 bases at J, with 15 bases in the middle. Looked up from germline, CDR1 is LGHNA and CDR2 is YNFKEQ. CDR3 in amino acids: CASSQASGKRHTGELFF. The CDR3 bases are TGTGCCAGCAGCCAAGCATCGGGAAAGAGGCACACCGGGGAGCTGTTTTTT.

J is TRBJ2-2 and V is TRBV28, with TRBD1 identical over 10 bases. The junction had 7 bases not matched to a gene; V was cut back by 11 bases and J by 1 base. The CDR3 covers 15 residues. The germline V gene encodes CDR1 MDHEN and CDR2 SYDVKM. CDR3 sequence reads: CAAARDRGNTGELFF. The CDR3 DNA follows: TGTGCCGCCGCCCGGGACAGGGGGAACACCGGGGAGCTGTTTTTT.

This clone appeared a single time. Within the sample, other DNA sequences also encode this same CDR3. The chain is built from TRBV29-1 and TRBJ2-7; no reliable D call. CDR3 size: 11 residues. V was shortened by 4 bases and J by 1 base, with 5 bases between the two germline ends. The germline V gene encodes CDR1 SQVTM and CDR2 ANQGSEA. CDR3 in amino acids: CSVGGSYEQYF. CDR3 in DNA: TGCAGCGTTGGCGGATCCTACGAGCAGTACTTC.

As DNA, the CDR3 is TGCAGTGCCCCCCTCCCTGAAGCTTTCTTT. It is translated as CSAPLPEAFF. The V gene is TRBV20-1, the J gene TRBJ1-1, with unresolved D. This CDR3 has 10 residues. The germline gives CDR1 DFQATT, CDR2 SNEGSKA (reference sequence). V lost 6 bases to trimming and J lost 6 bases, with 8 bases between them.

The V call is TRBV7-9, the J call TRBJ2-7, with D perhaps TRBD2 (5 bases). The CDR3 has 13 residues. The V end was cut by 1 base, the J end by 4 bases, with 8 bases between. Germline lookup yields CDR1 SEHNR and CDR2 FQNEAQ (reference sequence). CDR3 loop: CASSLGRGYEQYF. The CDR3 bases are TGTGCCAGCAGCTTAGGACGGGGATACGAGCAGTACTTC.

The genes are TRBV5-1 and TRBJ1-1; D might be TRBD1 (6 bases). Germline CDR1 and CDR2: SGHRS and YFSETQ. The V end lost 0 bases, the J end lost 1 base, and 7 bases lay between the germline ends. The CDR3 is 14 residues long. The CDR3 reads CASSLGDKNTEAFF. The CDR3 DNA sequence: TGCGCCAGCAGCTTGGGGGACAAGAACACTGAAGCTTTCTTT.

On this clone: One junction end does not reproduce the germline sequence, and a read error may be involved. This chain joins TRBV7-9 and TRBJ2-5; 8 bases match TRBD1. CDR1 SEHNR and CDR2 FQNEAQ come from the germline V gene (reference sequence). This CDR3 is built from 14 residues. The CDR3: CASSPGTGQEAQYF. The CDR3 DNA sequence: TGTGCCAGCAGCCCGGGGACAGGACAAGAGGCCCAGTACTTC.

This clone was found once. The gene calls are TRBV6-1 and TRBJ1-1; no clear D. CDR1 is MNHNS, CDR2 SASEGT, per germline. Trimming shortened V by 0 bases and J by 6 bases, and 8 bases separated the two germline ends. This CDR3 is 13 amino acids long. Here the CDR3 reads CASSEASGPEAFF. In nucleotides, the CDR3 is TGTGCCAGCAGTGAAGCGAGCGGGCCTGAAGCTTTCTTT.

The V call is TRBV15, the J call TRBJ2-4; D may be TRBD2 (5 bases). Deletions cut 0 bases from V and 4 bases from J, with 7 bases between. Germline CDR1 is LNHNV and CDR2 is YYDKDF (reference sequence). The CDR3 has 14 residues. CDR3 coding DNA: TGTGCCACCAGCAGAGATCCGGGAAAAAACATTCAGTACTTC. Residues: CATSRDPGKNIQYF.

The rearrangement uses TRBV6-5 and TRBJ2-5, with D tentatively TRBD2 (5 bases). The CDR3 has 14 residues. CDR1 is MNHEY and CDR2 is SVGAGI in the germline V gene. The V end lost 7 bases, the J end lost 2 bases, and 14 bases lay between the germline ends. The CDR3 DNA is TGTGCCAGCACTTCCAGCGGTGCGCAAGAGACCCAGTACTTC. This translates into CASTSSGAQETQYF.

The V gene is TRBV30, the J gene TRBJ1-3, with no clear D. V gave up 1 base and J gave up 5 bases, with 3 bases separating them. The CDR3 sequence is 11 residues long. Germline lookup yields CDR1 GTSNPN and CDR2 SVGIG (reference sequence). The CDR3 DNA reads TGTGCCTGGAGTGACAGAAACACCATATATTTT. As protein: CAWSDRNTIYF.

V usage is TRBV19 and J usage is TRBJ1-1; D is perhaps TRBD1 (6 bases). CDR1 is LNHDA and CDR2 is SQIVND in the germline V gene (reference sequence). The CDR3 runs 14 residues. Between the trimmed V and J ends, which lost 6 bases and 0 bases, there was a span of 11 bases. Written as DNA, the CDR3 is TGTGCCAGTAGGGATGACAGGTTGAACACTGAAGCTTTCTTT. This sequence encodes CASRDDRLNTEAFF. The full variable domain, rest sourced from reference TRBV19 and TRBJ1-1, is DGGITQSPKYLFRKEGQNVTLSCEQNLNHDAMYWYRQDPGQGLRLIYYSQIVNDFQKGDIAEGYSVSREKKESFPLTVTSAQKNPTAFYLCASRDDRLNTEAFFGQGTRLTVV.

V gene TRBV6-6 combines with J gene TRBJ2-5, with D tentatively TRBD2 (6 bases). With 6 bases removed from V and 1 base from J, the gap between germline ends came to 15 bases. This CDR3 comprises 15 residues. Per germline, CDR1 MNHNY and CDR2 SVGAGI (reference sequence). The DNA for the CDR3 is TGTGCCAGCAGCAACCGGGGACTGCCCCAAGAGACCCAGTACTTC. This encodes CASSNRGLPQETQYF.

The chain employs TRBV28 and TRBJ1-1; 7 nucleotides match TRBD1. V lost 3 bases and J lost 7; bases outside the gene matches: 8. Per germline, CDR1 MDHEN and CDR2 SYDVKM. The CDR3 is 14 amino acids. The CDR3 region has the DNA TGTGCCAGCAGTTTCGATACAGGGGATAATGAAGCTTTCTTT. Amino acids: CASSFDTGDNEAFF.

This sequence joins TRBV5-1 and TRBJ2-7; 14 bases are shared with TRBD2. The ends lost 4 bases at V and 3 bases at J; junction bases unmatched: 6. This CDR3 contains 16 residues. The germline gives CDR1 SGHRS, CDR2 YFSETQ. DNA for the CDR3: TGCGCCAGCAGCCCGACTAGCGGGAGGGCCCTCTACGAGCAGTACTTC. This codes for CASSPTSGRALYEQYF.

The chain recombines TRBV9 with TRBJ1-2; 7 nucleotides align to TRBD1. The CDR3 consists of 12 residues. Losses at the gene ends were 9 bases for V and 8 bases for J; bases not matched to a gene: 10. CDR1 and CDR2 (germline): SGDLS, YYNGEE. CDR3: CATDQGGKGYTF. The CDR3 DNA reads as TGTGCCACCGACCAGGGGGGAAAAGGCTACACCTTC.

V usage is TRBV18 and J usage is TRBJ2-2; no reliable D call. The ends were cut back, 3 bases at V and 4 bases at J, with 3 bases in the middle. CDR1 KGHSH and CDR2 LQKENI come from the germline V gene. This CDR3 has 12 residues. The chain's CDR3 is CASSPGTGELFF. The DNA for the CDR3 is TGTGCCAGCTCACCCGGCACCGGGGAGCTGTTTTTT.

CDR3 protein: CASSFGRGTNTEAFF. In nucleotides, the CDR3 is TGCGCCAGCAGCTTCGGGCGGGGGACGAACACTGAAGCTTTCTTT. The genes are TRBV5-1 and TRBJ1-1; the D gene is possibly TRBD1 (5 bases). The CDR3 is made up of 15 amino acids. Germline V lookup: CDR1 SGHRS, CDR2 YFSETQ. Trimming removed 2 bases at V and 1 base at J, with 12 bases between.

For the CDR3, the DNA is TGTGCCACCAGCAGAGGCCGGGACAGTACTGGAAACACCATATATTTT. Its translation: CATSRGRDSTGNTIYF. The J gene is TRBJ1-3, the V gene TRBV15, with 7 positions matching TRBD1. There are 16 residues in the CDR3. Germline loops: CDR1 LNHNV, CDR2 YYDKDF (reference sequence). Trimming took 1 base from V and 2 from J; bases not matched to a gene: 5.

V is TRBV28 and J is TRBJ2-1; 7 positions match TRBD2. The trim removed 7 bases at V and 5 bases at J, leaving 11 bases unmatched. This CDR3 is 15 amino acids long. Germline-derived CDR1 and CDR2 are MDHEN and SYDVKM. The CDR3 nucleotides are TGTGCCAGCAAGACGAGCGGGGAATCCCACAATGAGCAGTTCTTC. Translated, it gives CASKTSGESHNEQFF.